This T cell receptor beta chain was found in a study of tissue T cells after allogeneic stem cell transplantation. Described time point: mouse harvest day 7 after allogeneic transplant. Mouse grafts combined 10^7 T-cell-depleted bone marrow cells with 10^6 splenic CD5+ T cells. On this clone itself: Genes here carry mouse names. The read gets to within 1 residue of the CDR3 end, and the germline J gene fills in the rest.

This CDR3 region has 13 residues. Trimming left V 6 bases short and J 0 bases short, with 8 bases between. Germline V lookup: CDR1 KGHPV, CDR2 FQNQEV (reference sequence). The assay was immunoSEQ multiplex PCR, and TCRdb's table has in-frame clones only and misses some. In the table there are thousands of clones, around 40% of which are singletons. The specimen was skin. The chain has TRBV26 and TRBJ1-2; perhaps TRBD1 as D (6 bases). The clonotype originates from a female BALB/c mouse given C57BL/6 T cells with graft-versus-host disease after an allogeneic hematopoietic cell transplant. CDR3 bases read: TGTGCCAGCAGAGGGACAACAAACTCCGACTACACC. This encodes CASRGTTNSDYT. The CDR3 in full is CASRGTTNSDYTF.